The 15 T cell receptor beta chains below all came from one sample that was sequenced in a study of T cells in Graves' hyperthyroidism and ophthalmopathy. From RNA transcripts, TCR beta CDR3 regions were amplified. The HTBI primer set was used in a first-round RT-PCR of the TCR CDR3. TCRdb used MiXCR to reprocess the multiplex PCR reads, holding one entry per CDR3 protein. The table records about 360,000 distinct CDR3 sequences, around 14% of them present only once. The material sequenced was blood. The receptors derive from a woman aged 18-29 years with Graves' hyperthyroidism.

This clonotype turned up a few times. V usage is TRBV30 and J usage is TRBJ1-2; D is uncertain. The CDR3 extends over 13 amino acids. With 3 bases removed from V and 0 bases from J, the gap between germline ends came to 8 bases. Germline CDR1 and CDR2: GTSNPN and SVGIG (reference sequence). The CDR3: CAWRSSANYGYTF. In DNA form, the CDR3 reads TGTGCCTGGAGGTCTAGTGCTAACTATGGCTACACCTTC. The variable domain in full, completed from reference TRBV30 and TRBJ1-2, reads SQTIHQWPATLVQPVGSPLSLECTVEGTSNPNLYWYRQAAGRGLQLLFYSVGIGQISSEVPQNLSASRPQDRQFILSSKKLLLSDSGFYLCAWRSSANYGYTFGSGTRLTVV.

The V and J genes are TRBV18 and TRBJ2-1; tentatively, D is TRBD1 or TRBD2 (5 bases each). In germline, CDR1 is KGHSH, CDR2 LQKENI. V lost 4 bases to trimming and J lost 8 bases, with 15 bases between them. The CDR3 sequence is 14 residues long. CDR3 sequence (DNA): TGTGCCAGCTCACGAGGGGCAGGACGCGATGAGCAGTTCTTC. It translates to CASSRGAGRDEQFF.

This clonotype was seen repeatedly, ten times or more. The chain links TRBV20-1 to TRBJ2-6; possibly TRBD1 for D (6 bases). Germline V gene lookup returns CDR1 DFQATT and CDR2 SNEGSKA (reference sequence). The CDR3 loop spans 12 amino acids. The V and J ends lost 2 bases and 8 bases respectively, with 7 bases between them. This chain's CDR3 is CSARQGTNVLTF. The CDR3 DNA sequence: TGCAGTGCTAGACAGGGGACCAACGTCCTGACTTTC.

The chain links TRBV9 to TRBJ2-2, with D possibly matching TRBD2 (5 bases). V shed 5 bases and J shed 0 bases, with 11 bases lying between them. CDR1 is SGDLS, CDR2 YYNGEE, per germline. There are 15 residues in the CDR3. CDR3 in DNA: TGTGCCAGCAGACGGTCGGGGACGAACACCGGGGAGCTGTTTTTT. It yields the protein CASRRSGTNTGELFF.

The table lists this clonotype with many counts. The genes are TRBV6-2 or TRBV6-3 and TRBJ1-2; no clear D. The CDR3 covers 13 residues. V lost 6 bases to trimming and J lost 4 bases, with 12 bases between them. Germline CDR1 and CDR2: MNHEY and SVGEGT. Here the CDR3 reads CASRLDDFYGYTF. The DNA of the CDR3 is TGTGCCAGCAGGCTTGATGATTTCTATGGCTACACCTTC.

This clonotype was detected many times. CDR3 nucleotide sequence: TGTGCCAGCAGTTACGCCACGGAAACAGGGGCGCGGGGGGAACCCCAGCATTTT. This gives the protein CASSYATETGARGEPQHF. The V gene is TRBV6-1, the J gene TRBJ1-5; 7 bases are a match to TRBD1. Losses at the gene ends were 5 bases for V and 10 bases for J; bases not matched to a gene: 23. CDR1 is MNHNS, CDR2 SASEGT, per germline. CDR3 length: 18 amino acids.

This clonotype has only a few counts. Possible read error: a much larger clone is one base away. The rearrangement uses TRBV3-1 and TRBJ2-7; no firm D call. The CDR3 is 16 amino acids. Looked up from germline, CDR1 is LGHDT and CDR2 is YNNKEL (reference sequence). In DNA, the CDR3 is TGTGCCAGCAGCCAAACCCACCAACACCTCTCCTACGGGCAGTACTTC. Translation: CASSQTHQHLSYGQYF.

This clonotype was counted only a few times. CDR3 residues: CASSQVDMGFSNQPQHF. CDR3 bases: TGCGCCAGCAGCCAAGTGGATATGGGTTTTAGCAATCAGCCCCAGCATTTT. The chain combines TRBV4-1 with TRBJ1-5, with D unclear. This CDR3 is built from 17 residues. V was pared by 1 base and J by 0 bases, with 13 bases between. Per the germline V gene, CDR1 is MGHRA and CDR2 is YSYEKL.

The chain couples TRBV18 to TRBJ2-5; D gene ambiguous. Germline V gene lookup returns CDR1 KGHSH and CDR2 LQKENI. CDR3 length: 12 amino acids. V lost 0 bases and J lost 6, with 5 bases in between. The CDR3 sequence: CASSPPLKTQYF. As DNA, the CDR3 is TGTGCCAGCTCACCACCTCTAAAGACCCAGTACTTC.

The chain links TRBV19 to TRBJ2-1, with 7 bases fitting TRBD2. The germline V gene encodes CDR1 LNHDA and CDR2 SQIVND (reference sequence). V was clipped by 6 bases and J by 7 bases; unmatched bases: 15. CDR3 length: 16 residues. CDR3: CASSPDGGRAKNEQFF. As DNA, the CDR3 is TGTGCCAGTAGCCCTGATGGGGGGAGGGCCAAGAATGAGCAGTTCTTC.

This clonotype has a count of ten or more. This sequence joins TRBV11-3 and TRBJ2-1, with D perhaps matching TRBD2 (5 bases). Germline values: CDR1 SGHNT, CDR2 YENEEA. Trimming left V 4 bases short and J 10 bases short, with 20 bases between. CDR3 length: 15 residues. The CDR3 coding sequence is TGTGCCAGCAGCTCCGAGGGAGACCGGTTCGGCGAGCAGTTCTTC. This sequence encodes CASSSEGDRFGEQFF. Looking up the rest from reference TRBV11-3 and TRBJ2-1 gives the full variable domain: EAGVVQSPRYKIIEKKQPVAFWCNPISGHNTLYWYLQNLGQGPELLIRYENEEAVDDSQLPKDRFSAERLKGVDSTLKIQPAELGDSAVYLCASSSEGDRFGEQFFGPGTRLTVL.

This clonotype has ten or more counts. The chain carries TRBV20-1 and TRBJ2-7; no reliable D call. The CDR3 loop spans 11 amino acids. Germline V gene data show CDR1 as DFQATT and CDR2 as SNEGSKA (reference sequence). The CDR3, as DNA: TGCGGTTATCAGATAACGGGCGAGCAGTACTTC. It encodes CGYQITGEQYF.

This clonotype was seen more than once but under ten times. This sequence joins TRBV19 and TRBJ1-6; 7 nucleotides agree with TRBD1. Per the germline V gene, CDR1 is LNHDA and CDR2 is SQIVND (reference sequence). There are 15 residues in the CDR3. Unmatched junction bases numbered 7, after V lost 3 bases and J lost 8 bases. CDR3 sequence (DNA): TGTGCCAGTAGTATTCAGGGGGGCATGGATTCACCCCTCCACTTT. This gives the protein CASSIQGGMDSPLHF.

This clonotype was observed at least ten times. This chain links TRBV18 with TRBJ2-7; D not certain. CDR3 length: 13 residues. The germline gives CDR1 KGHSH, CDR2 LQKENI. Trimming pared 4 bases from V and 1 base from J, leaving 8 bases between. The CDR3 reads CASSQTGSYEQYF. In DNA, the CDR3 is TGTGCCAGCTCACAAACTGGATCCTACGAGCAGTACTTC.

This clonotype has at least ten counts. The chain combines TRBV7-9 with TRBJ2-5; 14 bases are a match to TRBD2. Trimming at V came to 6 bases and at J to 4 bases, leaving 10 bases not matched to a gene. This CDR3 spans 17 amino acids. Germline loops: CDR1 SEHNR, CDR2 FQNEAQ (reference sequence). CDR3 nucleotides: TGTGCCAGCAGTTCGACTAGCGGGGGGGCCTTTGCAGAGACCCAGTACTTC. Translating gives CASSSTSGGAFAETQYF.